This T cell receptor beta chain was recovered during a study of blood T cells in healthy people across ages. The authors ran a second PCR of 7 to 11 cycles using a sample-barcoded 5' primer and a J-beta primer mix. Each of the cDNA molecules was tagged by a template-switch adaptor with 12 random nucleotides. MiXCR, run by TCRdb on the 5' RACE reads, gives a single entry per CDR3 protein. The table shows about 1,400,000 distinct CDR3 sequences, with about 40% occurring only once. The CDR3 sequence is 15 residues long. Germline lookup yields CDR1 WNHNN and CDR2 SYGVQD (reference sequence). The V and J ends lost 6 bases and 1 base respectively, with 12 bases between them. As to this clonotype: Its specificity is not known.

Study-level findings and limits: A greater number of naive CD4+ cells and higher diversity distinguished long-lived donors from aged donors. Per million T cells, TCR beta diversity dropped about linearly as age rose.

The sequencing input was blood. The chain employs TRBV10-1 and TRBJ2-2; a weak D match, TRBD2 (5 bases). This receptor was identified in a woman under 30 in good health. The CDR3 DNA reads as TGCGCCAGCAGGCATGATCGGGGGAACACCGGGGAGCTGTTTTTT. Protein product: CASRHDRGNTGELFF.